This T cell receptor beta chain came from a study of T-cell memory formation after mild COVID-19. As for the study in general: Largely, TCR clusters stayed within a single donor. Overall study findings and caveats: CD4/CD8 balance held among clones contracting day 15 to 85, and later expanders leaned CD4+. Memory from before infection featured some responding clones, which suggests cross-reactive memory joined.

The 5'RACE method, run with constant-segment primers, produced TCR alpha and TCR beta cDNA libraries (carrying sample barcodes and UMIs). TCRdb itself ran the 5' RACE reads through MiXCR, one entry per CDR3 protein. The sample records approximately 180,000 distinct CDR3 sequences, under 20% being singletons. The CDR3 runs 12 residues. Germline CDR1 is SQVTM and CDR2 is ANQGSEA. With 5 bases removed from V and 0 bases from J, the gap between germline ends came to 8 bases. This clonotype was observed a few times. The antigen is unknown. The sequenced sample consisted of PBMCs or a T cell subset sorted from them (not recorded which). The receptor was derived from an adult woman who had mild COVID-19 (a few samples of this study predate the infection). Cell type and time point are not known. V and J are TRBV29-1 and TRBJ2-7; no reliable D call. This chain's CDR3 is CSVLAFSYEQYF. For the CDR3, the DNA is TGCAGCGTTCTGGCCTTCTCCTACGAGCAGTACTTC.